This T cell receptor beta chain was recorded in a study of beta chain features in type 1 diabetes. Study-level information: Healthy donors resembled patients in age, gender and cell yields.

The investigators reverse transcribed all of the isolated RNA, so they sequenced expressed TCRB transcripts. Profiling relied on immunoSEQ multiplex PCR, and the TCRdb table lists in-frame clones only, not all of them. This table holds about 290,000 clones, 8% found once. As concerns this clone: The antigen is unknown.

General study points: Cells carrying high TCR expression could end up over-represented when cDNA is sequenced. The study found moderately but significantly shorter TCRB CDR3s in all four CD4+ subsets of Type 1 diabetes patients.

The source of this sequence is a woman aged 18-29 years in good health. Material: central memory CD4+ T cells from blood.

DNA for the CDR3: TGTGCCAGCAGTCTCGGACAGGTTAGCAATCAGCCCCAGCATTTT. Translated: CASSLGQVSNQPQHF. V is TRBV2 and J is TRBJ1-5; 7 positions match TRBD1. The germline CDR1 and CDR2 sequences are SNHLY and FYNNEI. V shed 5 bases, J shed 0 bases, and the junction held 4 bases outside the gene matches. This CDR3 spans 15 amino acids.